Below, 28 T cell receptor beta chains from the same sample are listed, as sequenced in a study of T cell repertoires in cytomegalovirus infection. Via MiXCR, TCRdb re-called the reads, giving one row per CDR3 protein. The data hold approximately 300,000 distinct CDR3 sequences, with under 35% observed a single time. Antigens for these TCRs are unknown. This material consisted of cultured PBMCs, taken from culture after CMV antigen stimulation. These receptors were taken from a human donor in good health (CMV status not recorded). Some clones in this sample may be carry-over from other donors' samples.

This clonotype turned up a few times. The rearrangement links TRBV7-9 to TRBJ2-5; 8 bases are shared with TRBD2. This CDR3 spans 15 amino acids. Trimming cost V 2 bases and J 6 bases; bases outside gene matches: 8. Germline values: CDR1 SEHNR, CDR2 FQNEAQ (reference sequence). The CDR3 region is CASSLPSGGGKTQYF. The CDR3 DNA sequence: TGTGCCAGCAGCTTACCAAGCGGGGGAGGGAAGACCCAGTACTTC.

This clonotype was seen more than once but under ten times. The chain's CDR3 is CASRLLAGGGPWGGEQFF. As DNA, the CDR3 is TGTGCCAGCAGGCTCTTAGCGGGTGGAGGCCCGTGGGGGGGTGAGCAGTTCTTC. The chain carries TRBV6-8 and TRBJ2-1; 7 nucleotides line up with TRBD2. The CDR3 has 18 amino acids. The V segment lost 6 bases and the J segment 9 bases; nucleotides outside the gene matches: 23. Germline CDR1 is MNHGY and CDR2 is SAAAGT.

The chain recombines TRBV2 with TRBJ2-1; perhaps TRBD1 as D (6 bases). Germline assignment: CDR1 SNHLY and CDR2 FYNNEI. The CDR3 is 16 residues long. Trimming removed 6 bases at V and 9 bases at J, with 24 bases between. CDR3 in DNA: TGTGCCAGCAGGCCCTCCCCCGACAGGTGGGGTGGTGAGCAGTTCTTC. Protein product: CASRPSPDRWGGEQFF.

This clonotype appeared a few times. The genes are TRBV20-1 and TRBJ2-7; no firm D call. Germline V gene lookup returns CDR1 DFQATT and CDR2 SNEGSKA (reference sequence). The V end lost 0 bases, the J end lost 2 bases, and 11 bases lay between the germline ends. This CDR3 region has 14 residues. The CDR3 nucleotides read TGCAGTGCTAGAGATCGGAGAGGAACCTACGAGCAGTACTTC. Translating it yields CSARDRRGTYEQYF.

The chain combines TRBV9 with TRBJ1-2; tentatively, D is TRBD1 (6 bases). In germline, CDR1 is SGDLS, CDR2 YYNGEE. V was shortened by 3 bases and J by 0 bases, with 15 bases between the two germline ends. The CDR3 loop spans 16 amino acids. This CDR3 is CASSGTRDTSNYGYTF. CDR3 in DNA: TGTGCCAGCAGCGGAACCCGGGACACCTCTAACTATGGCTACACCTTC.

About this clonotype: Given the absence of the conserved phenylalanine or tryptophan at the CDR3 end, a read error is likely. The chain joins TRBV5-1 to TRBJ2-5; D may be TRBD2 (6 bases). This CDR3 region has 14 residues. The V gene lost 4 bases and the J gene lost 1 base, with 11 bases spanning the gap. CDR1 is SGHRS and CDR2 is YFSETQ in the germline V gene. The CDR3, as DNA: TGCGCCAGCAGCCCGGGGGACTTCCAAGAGACCCAGTACTCC. This encodes CASSPGDFQETQYS.

Written as DNA, the CDR3 is TGTGCCATCAGTGAACCCCTGGGGAGGGGGGTTTCCTACAATGAGCAGTTCTTC. Amino acids: CAISEPLGRGVSYNEQFF. V is TRBV10-3 and J is TRBJ2-1, with D possibly matching TRBD2 (7 bases). V lost 3 bases, J lost 1 base, and 19 bases lay in between. The CDR3 extends over 18 amino acids. CDR1 ENHRY and CDR2 SYGVKD come from the germline V gene.

This clonotype was found a few times. V usage is TRBV4-2 and J usage is TRBJ2-5, with 10 bases identical to TRBD2. This CDR3 is 19 amino acids long. J lost 5 bases, V lost 0 bases, and 15 bases had no gene match. CDR1 is LGHNA, CDR2 YNFKEQ, per germline. The CDR3 sequence is CASSQDRARLAGVGETQYF. CDR3 nucleotide sequence: TGTGCCAGCAGCCAAGATCGGGCAAGGCTAGCGGGAGTGGGGGAGACCCAGTACTTC.

J is TRBJ1-5 and V is TRBV6-1; the match to TRBD1 covers 8 bases. Germline V gene data show CDR1 as MNHNS and CDR2 as SASEGT. CDR3 size: 14 residues. Unmatched junction bases numbered 7, after V lost 5 bases and J lost 7 bases. This CDR3 reads CASSLQGVGQPQHF. As DNA, the CDR3 is TGTGCCAGCAGTTTACAGGGGGTAGGGCAGCCCCAGCATTTT.

This clonotype was seen more than once but under ten times. The rearrangement joins TRBV12-3 or TRBV12-4 to TRBJ1-2, with D unclear. The V and J ends lost 7 bases and 7 bases respectively, with 16 bases between them. The CDR3 consists of 13 residues. Written as DNA, the CDR3 is TGTGCCAGCACTGGAACGGCCTCGGGTGGCTACACCTTC. Its translation: CASTGTASGGYTF.

Only a few counts were recorded for this clonotype. The V call is TRBV12-3 or TRBV12-4, the J call TRBJ1-4, with no clear D. Trimming cost V 5 bases and J 10 bases, with 14 bases left between them. CDR3 length: 13 amino acids. CDR3: CASSQGLRGKLFF. The CDR3 DNA is TGTGCCAGCAGTCAAGGCCTGCGTGGAAAACTGTTTTTT.

This clonotype has a count of ten or more. The genes are TRBV7-8 and TRBJ2-3, with 8 bases matching TRBD2. V was pared by 5 bases and J by 4 bases, with 11 bases of the junction left unmatched. Germline CDR1 is SGHVS and CDR2 is FQNEAQ. The CDR3 contains 16 residues. The CDR3 is CASSHIWSGSPDTQYF. The CDR3 coding sequence is TGTGCCAGCAGCCACATCTGGAGCGGGAGTCCAGATACGCAGTATTTT.

In this sample, this clonotype turned up a few times. The chain joins TRBV29-1 to TRBJ2-3; D might be TRBD1 or TRBD2, each matching 5 bases. Germline V gene lookup returns CDR1 SQVTM and CDR2 ANQGSEA. The CDR3 length is 15 residues. V lost 4 bases to trimming and J lost 0 bases, with 14 bases between them. DNA for the CDR3: TGCAGCGTTGTCGGGGCCACACTTAGCACAGATACGCAGTATTTT. Translation gives CSVVGATLSTDTQYF.

This clonotype has just a few counts. The rearrangement links TRBV10-1 to TRBJ1-1, with D unresolved. Germline values: CDR1 WNHNN, CDR2 SYGVQD (reference sequence). The ends were cut back, 5 bases at V and 1 base at J, with 11 bases in the middle. The CDR3 runs to 14 residues. The CDR3 reads CASSLPDENTEAFF. CDR3 DNA sequence: TGCGCCAGCAGTCTTCCAGACGAGAACACTGAAGCTTTCTTT.

This clonotype was seen ten or more times. The rearrangement joins TRBV7-6 to TRBJ1-3, with no clear D. The CDR3 consists of 18 residues. Germline assignment: CDR1 SGHVS and CDR2 FNYEAQ. Trimming shortened V by 5 bases and J by 0 bases, and 20 bases separated the two germline ends. CDR3 loop: CASSHTTASFSSGNTIYF. CDR3 nucleotide sequence: TGTGCCAGCAGCCACACCACAGCTTCCTTTAGCTCTGGAAACACCATATATTTT.

The V and J genes are TRBV4-1 and TRBJ1-6; D may be TRBD1 (5 bases). The CDR3 loop spans 16 amino acids. Trimming cost V 7 bases and J 0 bases, with 13 bases left between them. From germline, CDR1 is MGHRA and CDR2 YSYEKL. CDR3 DNA sequence: TGCGCCAGCACCAGGGAGGTTAGCTCCTATAATTCACCCCTCCACTTT. It translates to CASTREVSSYNSPLHF.

This chain joins TRBV10-3 and TRBJ1-2, with unresolved D. V was clipped by 1 base and J by 0 bases, with 12 bases between them. The CDR3 has 16 amino acids. Germline-derived CDR1 and CDR2 are ENHRY and SYGVKD. The CDR3 sequence: CAISELGMPTNYGYTF. DNA for the CDR3: TGTGCCATCAGTGAGTTGGGGATGCCCACTAACTATGGCTACACCTTC.

This clonotype was seen only a few times. V usage is TRBV18 and J usage is TRBJ1-4, with 7 bases aligning to TRBD1. This CDR3 is 18 amino acids long. Losses at the gene ends were 6 bases for V and 7 bases for J; bases not matched to a gene: 20. Looked up from germline, CDR1 is KGHSH and CDR2 is LQKENI. CDR3 loop: CASSLARGGAGQSEKLFF. In nucleotides, the CDR3 is TGTGCCAGCTCTCTAGCTCGAGGGGGCGCAGGTCAAAGTGAAAAACTGTTTTTT.

This rearrangement joins TRBV12-3 or TRBV12-4 to TRBJ2-7; D gene unclear. The V and J ends lost 5 bases and 3 bases respectively, with 14 bases between them. The length of the CDR3 is 14 residues. CDR3 DNA sequence: TGTGCCAGCAGTCCGAGGACCGCTTTCTACGAGCAGTACTTC. It codes for CASSPRTAFYEQYF.

This clonotype was seen once. This chain links TRBV6-6 with TRBJ2-7; D is perhaps TRBD1 or TRBD2 (5 bases each). The CDR3 spans 15 residues. Trimming shortened V by 5 bases and J by 2 bases, and 16 bases separated the two germline ends. CDR1 and CDR2 from the germline V gene are MNHNY and SVGAGI (reference sequence). The CDR3 nucleotides read TGTGCCAGCAGTGACCAGTTGGGGGTAGCCTACGAGCAGTACTTC. Translated, it gives CASSDQLGVAYEQYF.

This clonotype was counted a few times. The rearrangement joins TRBV28 to TRBJ2-5; 11 bases map to TRBD2. V gave up 6 bases and J gave up 1 base; unmatched junction bases: 10. The CDR3 sequence is 17 residues long. Looked up from germline, CDR1 is MDHEN and CDR2 is SYDVKM. The DNA for the CDR3 is TGTGCCAGCAGCCCGTCCGGACTAGCGGGCCTCCAAGAGACCCAGTACTTC. Translation: CASSPSGLAGLQETQYF.

This clonotype was seen more than once but under ten times. The rearrangement uses TRBV12-3 or TRBV12-4 and TRBJ1-5; D not resolved. Trimming removed 3 bases from V and 6 bases from J, with 9 bases in between. This CDR3 comprises 13 residues. CDR3 region: CASSFSNVQPQHF. CDR3 DNA: TGTGCCAGCAGTTTCAGTAATGTTCAGCCCCAGCATTTT.

J is TRBJ1-1 and V is TRBV7-9, with D possibly TRBD1 on 5 matching bases. CDR1 is SEHNR and CDR2 is FQNEAQ in the germline V gene (reference sequence). This CDR3 is 13 amino acids long. V was clipped by 1 base and J by 9 bases, with 12 bases between them. The CDR3 reads CASSLGGGGQAFF. CDR3 coding DNA: TGTGCCAGCAGCTTAGGTGGGGGGGGTCAAGCTTTCTTT. The whole variable domain, remainder taken from reference TRBV7-9 and TRBJ1-1, is DTGVSQNPRHKITKRGQNVTFRCDPISEHNRLYWYRQTLGQGPEFLTYFQNEAQLEKSRLLSDRFSAERPKGSFSTLEIQRTEQGDSAMYLCASSLGGGGQAFFGQGTRLTVV.

This chain uses TRBV6-5 with TRBJ1-5; TRBD1 matches at 7 bases. With 5 bases clipped from V and 4 bases from J, the junction kept 5 bases outside the gene matches. This CDR3 region has 14 residues. CDR1 and CDR2 (germline): MNHEY, SVGAGI. The chain's CDR3 is CASSRGQINQPQHF. CDR3 in DNA: TGTGCCAGCAGTCGGGGACAGATTAATCAGCCCCAGCATTTT.

This clonotype has more than one count but fewer than ten. The genes are TRBV7-9 and TRBJ2-3, with D perhaps being TRBD1 or TRBD2 (5 bases each). CDR1 and CDR2 (germline): SEHNR, FQNEAQ (reference sequence). The V gene lost 4 bases and the J gene lost 1 base, with 18 bases spanning the gap. The CDR3 is 17 amino acids. The chain's CDR3 is CASSSGRGPPRTDTQYF. The CDR3 bases are TGTGCCAGCAGCTCTGGTCGGGGCCCACCACGCACAGATACGCAGTATTTT.

The chain recombines TRBV6-2 or TRBV6-3 with TRBJ2-2, with TRBD1 identical over 12 bases. The CDR3 length is 18 residues. Trimming at V came to 6 bases and at J to 5 bases, leaving 13 bases not matched to a gene. Looked up from germline, CDR1 is MNHEY and CDR2 is SVGEGT. The CDR3 sequence: CASRAPPGQGAGTGELFF. CDR3 DNA sequence: TGTGCCAGCAGAGCTCCCCCGGGACAGGGGGCGGGAACCGGGGAGCTGTTTTTT.

This clonotype appeared a single time. The J gene is TRBJ1-2, the V gene TRBV12-3 or TRBV12-4; possible D gene TRBD1, 5 bases. Trimming removed 4 bases at V and 4 bases at J, with 13 bases between. The CDR3 is 14 amino acids. The CDR3 reads CASSWSAGIYGYTF. The CDR3 DNA is TGTGCCAGCAGTTGGTCGGCAGGGATCTATGGCTACACCTTC.

This chain connects TRBV27 to TRBJ1-1; no clear D. The CDR3 is 15 residues long. V was pared by 6 bases and J by 4 bases, with 18 bases between. CDR1 is MNHEY, CDR2 SMNVEV, per germline (reference sequence). DNA for the CDR3: TGTGCCAGCAGGCCGTCGCGGGGTGGGAGCACTGAAGCTTTCTTT. Translation: CASRPSRGGSTEAFF.